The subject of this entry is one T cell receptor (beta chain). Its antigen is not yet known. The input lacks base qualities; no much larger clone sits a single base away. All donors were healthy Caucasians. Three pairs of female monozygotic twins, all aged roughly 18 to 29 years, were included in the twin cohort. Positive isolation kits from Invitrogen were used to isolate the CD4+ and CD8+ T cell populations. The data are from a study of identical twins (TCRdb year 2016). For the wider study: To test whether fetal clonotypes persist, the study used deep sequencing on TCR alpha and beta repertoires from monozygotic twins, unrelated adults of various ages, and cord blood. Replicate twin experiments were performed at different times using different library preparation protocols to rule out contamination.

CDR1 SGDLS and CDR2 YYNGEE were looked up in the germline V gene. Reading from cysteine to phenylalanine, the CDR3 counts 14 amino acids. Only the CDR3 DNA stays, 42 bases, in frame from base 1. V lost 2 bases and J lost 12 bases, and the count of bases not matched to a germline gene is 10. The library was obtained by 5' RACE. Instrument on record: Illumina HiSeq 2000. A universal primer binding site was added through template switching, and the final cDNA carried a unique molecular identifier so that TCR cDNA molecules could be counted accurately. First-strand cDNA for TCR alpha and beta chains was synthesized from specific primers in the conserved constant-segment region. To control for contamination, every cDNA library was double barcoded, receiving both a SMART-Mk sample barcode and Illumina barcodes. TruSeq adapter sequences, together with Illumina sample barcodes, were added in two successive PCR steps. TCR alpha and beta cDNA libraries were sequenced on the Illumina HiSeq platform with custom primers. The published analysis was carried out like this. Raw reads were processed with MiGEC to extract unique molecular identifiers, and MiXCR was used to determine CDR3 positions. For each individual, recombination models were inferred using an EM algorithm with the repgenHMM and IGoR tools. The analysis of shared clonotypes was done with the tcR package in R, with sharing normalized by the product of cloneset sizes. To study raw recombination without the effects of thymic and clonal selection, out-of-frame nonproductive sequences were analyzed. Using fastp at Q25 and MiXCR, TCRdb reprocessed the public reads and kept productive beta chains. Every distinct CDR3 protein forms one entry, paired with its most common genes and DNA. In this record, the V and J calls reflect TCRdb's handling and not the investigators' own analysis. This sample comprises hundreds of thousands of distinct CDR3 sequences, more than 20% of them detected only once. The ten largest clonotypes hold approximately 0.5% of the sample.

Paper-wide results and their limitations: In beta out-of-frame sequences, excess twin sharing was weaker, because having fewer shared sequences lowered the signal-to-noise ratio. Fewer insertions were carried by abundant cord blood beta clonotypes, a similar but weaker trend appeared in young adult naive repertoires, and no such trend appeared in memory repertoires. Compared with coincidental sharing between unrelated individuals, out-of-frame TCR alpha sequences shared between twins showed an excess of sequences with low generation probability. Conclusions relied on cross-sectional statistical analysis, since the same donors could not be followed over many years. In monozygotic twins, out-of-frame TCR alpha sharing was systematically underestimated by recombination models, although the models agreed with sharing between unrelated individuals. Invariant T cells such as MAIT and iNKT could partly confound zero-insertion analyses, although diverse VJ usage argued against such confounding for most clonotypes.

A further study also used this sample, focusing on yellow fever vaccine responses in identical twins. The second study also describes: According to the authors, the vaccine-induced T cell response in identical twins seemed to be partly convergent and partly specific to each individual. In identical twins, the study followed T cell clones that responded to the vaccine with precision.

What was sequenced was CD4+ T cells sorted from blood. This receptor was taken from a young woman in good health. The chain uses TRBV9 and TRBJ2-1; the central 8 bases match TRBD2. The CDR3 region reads CASSVGSGTSRQFF. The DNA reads TGTGCCAGCAGCGTGGGTAGCGGGACCTCCCGGCAGTTCTTC.